These T cell receptor beta chains were read from a single sample in a study of vaccination and CD4 T cells after COVID-19. MiXCR, run by TCRdb on the PCR reads, gives a single entry per CDR3 protein. The sample lists approximately 15,000 distinct CDR3 sequences; 45% to 60% were seen once. Their target antigens are unknown. The sequenced sample consisted of CD4+ T cells from blood, cultured in vitro. These receptors were obtained from a human donor who had recovered from COVID-19. CDR3s include the opening cysteine and the closing phenylalanine or tryptophan. A D gene is named only where the DNA matches it firmly. Some rows mark clone size as missing; the rest say once, few, many or name a class of expanded clone.

TRBD1	TRBV6-1	TRBJ1-2	few	CASRPRQGMGNTF	TGTGCCAGCAGACCAAGACAGGGGATGGGCAACACCTTC
TRBD1	TRBV30	TRBJ1-1	NA	CVWSEGTGQFGKAFF	TGTGTCTGGAGTGAGGGGACAGGGCAATTTGGGAAGGCTTTCTTT
NA	TRBV6-1	TRBJ1-1	few	CASSELGGDTEAFF	TGTGCCAGCAGTGAACTCGGAGGGGACACTGAAGCTTTCTTT
TRBD1	TRBV19	TRBJ2-3	NA	CASSPRTGGRFMGTDTQYF	TGTGCCAGTAGTCCCCGGACAGGGGGAAGGTTTATGGGCACAGATACGCAGTATTTT
TRBD1	TRBV2	TRBJ1-1	NA	CASSGDRGNTEAFF	TGTGCCAGCAGTGGGGACAGGGGGAACACTGAAGCTTTCTTT
NA	TRBV6-1	TRBJ1-1	NA	CASRLEDLNTEAFF	TGTGCCAGCAGGCTAGAAGATCTGAACACTGAAGCTTTCTTT
NA	TRBV19	TRBJ2-3	NA	CASSIPGNTDTQYF	TGTGCCAGTAGTATCCCCGGGAACACAGATACGCAGTATTTT
NA	TRBV5-1	TRBJ1-2	NA	CASSSGDNHYGYTF	TGCGCCAGCAGCAGTGGCGACAACCACTATGGCTACACCTTC
TRBD1	TRBV20-1	TRBJ2-5	few	CSARRGGAGETQYF	TGCAGTGCCCGACGAGGGGGCGCGGGAGAGACCCAGTACTTC
TRBD1	TRBV5-4	TRBJ1-1	NA	CASSPGTGGSDTEAFF	TGTGCCAGCAGCCCTGGGACAGGGGGCTCGGACACTGAAGCTTTCTTT
TRBD1	TRBV6-5	TRBJ2-7	few	CASSYYGDRGEQYF	TGTGCCAGCAGTTACTATGGGGACAGGGGAGAGCAGTACTTC
NA	TRBV10-3	TRBJ2-5	few	CAISDLQGEETQYF	TGTGCCATCAGTGATTTACAGGGAGAAGAGACCCAGTACTTC
NA	TRBV5-1	TRBJ2-1	NA	CASSLMTDNEQFF	TGCGCCAGCAGCTTGATGACAGACAATGAGCAGTTCTTC
NA	TRBV4-2	TRBJ1-1	NA	CASSQDGHREAFF	TGTGCCAGCAGCCAAGATGGACATCGGGAAGCTTTCTTT
TRBD1	TRBV11-3	TRBJ1-1	NA	CASSPGGQATEAFF	TGTGCCAGCAGCCCCGGCGGACAGGCCACTGAAGCTTTCTTT
NA	TRBV5-4	TRBJ1-2	NA	CASSAMTNYGYTF	TGTGCCAGCAGTGCGATGACTAACTATGGCTACACCTTC
NA	TRBV4-3	TRBJ1-2	NA	CASRGGGSYTF	TGCGCCAGCCGGGGAGGGGGGAGCTACACCTTC
NA	TRBV12-3/TRBV12-4	TRBJ1-5	NA	CASSSDGNQPQHF	TGTGCCAGCAGTTCCGACGGGAATCAGCCCCAGCATTTT
NA	TRBV19	TRBJ2-5	few	CASSIQGWRETQYF	TGTGCCAGTAGTATACAGGGTTGGCGAGAGACCCAGTACTTC
TRBD2	TRBV2	TRBJ2-5	once	CASSDGGREETQYF	TGTGCCAGCAGTGATGGCGGGAGGGAAGAGACCCAGTACTTC
NA	TRBV30	TRBJ1-6	NA	CAWSVARINSPLHF	TGTGCCTGGAGTGTAGCAAGGATTAATTCACCCCTCCACTTT
NA	TRBV7-2	TRBJ2-1	NA	CASSQPATGGYNEQFF	TGTGCCAGCAGCCAGCCGGCGACAGGAGGGTACAATGAGCAGTTCTTC
NA	TRBV27	TRBJ1-6	NA	CASSLDNALPLHF	TGTGCCAGCAGTTTAGATAACGCCCTGCCCCTCCACTTT
TRBD1	TRBV28	TRBJ1-5	NA	CASSSLAGGYQPQHF	TGTGCCAGCAGTTCTCTAGCAGGGGGCTATCAGCCCCAGCATTTT
NA	TRBV6-5	TRBJ1-4	NA	CASSYEQGNEKLFF	TGTGCCAGCAGTTACGAGCAGGGGAATGAAAAACTGTTTTTT
TRBD2	TRBV7-2	TRBJ2-5	NA	CASSSQGTSGQETQYF	TGTGCCAGCAGCTCCCAAGGGACTAGCGGGCAAGAGACCCAGTACTTC
NA	TRBV7-3	TRBJ1-1	few	CASSLMGRLDITEAFF	TGTGCCAGCAGCTTAATGGGACGGTTAGATATTACTGAAGCTTTCTTT
NA	TRBV7-9	TRBJ1-5	few	CASSTGAGGGVPQHF	TGTGCCAGCAGCACCGGTGCAGGCGGAGGAGTCCCCCAGCATTTT
NA	TRBV11-2	TRBJ1-2	NA	CASSVGHRGYTF	TGTGCCAGCAGCGTGGGACACCGAGGCTACACCTTC
TRBD2	TRBV7-2	TRBJ2-7	NA	CASSSSGGSYEQYF	TGTGCCAGCAGTTCTAGCGGGGGCTCCTACGAGCAGTACTTC
NA	TRBV7-3	TRBJ1-1	few	CASSLTMDTEAFF	TGTGCCAGCAGCTTAACGATGGACACTGAAGCTTTCTTT
NA	TRBV27	TRBJ2-1	NA	CAGSPGVWLYNEQFF	TGTGCCGGCAGCCCGGGAGTCTGGCTGTACAATGAGCAGTTCTTC
TRBD1	TRBV7-2	TRBJ2-5	few	CASSLVGRGPETQYF	TGTGCCAGCAGCTTGGTCGGCAGGGGGCCAGAGACCCAGTACTTC
TRBD1	TRBV4-3	TRBJ1-2	once	CASSHDRGDGYTF	TGCGCCAGCAGCCACGACAGGGGGGATGGCTACACCTTC
NA	TRBV4-1	TRBJ2-7	NA	CASSQRGGTSYEQYF	TGCGCCAGCAGCCAACGTGGTGGGACCTCCTACGAGCAGTACTTC
NA	TRBV20-1	TRBJ2-2	NA	CSARGGQNTGELFF	TGCAGTGCTAGGGGTGGACAGAACACCGGGGAGCTGTTTTTT
NA	TRBV20-1	TRBJ1-3	NA	CSACDISSGNTIYF	TGCAGTGCTTGTGACATTAGCTCTGGAAACACCATATATTTT
TRBD2	TRBV5-4	TRBJ2-5	NA	CASSRPSGGAETQYF	TGTGCCAGCAGCCGACCTAGCGGGGGGGCGGAGACCCAGTACTTC
NA	TRBV7-2	TRBJ1-1	once	CASSLVARSEAFF	TGTGCCAGCAGCTTAGTGGCCCGGAGTGAAGCTTTCTTT
TRBD2	TRBV20-1	TRBJ2-3	few	CSAGGSTDTQYF	TGCAGTGCTGGCGGGAGTACAGATACGCAGTATTTT